Sequencing of this T cell receptor (beta chain) was carried out in a study of control samples from healthy donors and cancer patients. Germline CDR1 is MNHNY and CDR2 is SVGAGI (reference sequence). The CDR3 consists of 14 residues. The germline V and J ends were trimmed by 4 bases and 9 bases, with 16 bases remaining between them. Produced via immunoSEQ multiplex PCR; TCRdb's table is partial and in-frame only. The table has 85,000 to 90,000 clones, 85% seen once. This chain links TRBV6-6 with TRBJ2-1; tentative D call: TRBD2 (6 bases). The sequenced sample was blood. The source of this sequence is a woman in her thirties or forties in good health. Here the CDR3 reads CASSSPGVSPEQFF. DNA of the CDR3: TGTGCCAGCAGTTCCCCGGGGGTCTCCCCTGAGCAGTTCTTC.